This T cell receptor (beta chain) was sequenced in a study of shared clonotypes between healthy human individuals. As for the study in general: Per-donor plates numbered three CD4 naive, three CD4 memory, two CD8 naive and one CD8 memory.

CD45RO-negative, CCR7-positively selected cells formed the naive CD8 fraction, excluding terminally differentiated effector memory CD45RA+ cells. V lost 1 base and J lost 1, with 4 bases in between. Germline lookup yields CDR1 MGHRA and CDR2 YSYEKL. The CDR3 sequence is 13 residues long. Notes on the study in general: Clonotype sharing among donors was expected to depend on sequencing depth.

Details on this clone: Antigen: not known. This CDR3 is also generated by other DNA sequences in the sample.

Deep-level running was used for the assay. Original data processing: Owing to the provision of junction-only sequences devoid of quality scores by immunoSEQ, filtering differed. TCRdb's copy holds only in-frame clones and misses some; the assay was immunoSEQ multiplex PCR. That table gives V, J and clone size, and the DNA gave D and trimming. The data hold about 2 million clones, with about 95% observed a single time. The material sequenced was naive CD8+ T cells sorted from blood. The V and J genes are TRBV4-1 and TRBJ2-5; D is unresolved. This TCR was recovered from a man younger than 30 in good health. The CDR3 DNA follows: TGCGCCAGCAGCCAAGTTCCCCAAGAGACCCAGTACTTC. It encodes CASSQVPQETQYF.